The 13 T cell receptor beta chains reported below all come from one sample, sequenced in a study of tumor-infiltrating lymphocytes in primary liver carcinoma. Extraction of RNA together with DNA used about 17-31 mg of unsorted bulk tissue. Production of TCR beta cDNA used around 0.45 ug total RNA together with a constant-region primer. It was through three nested multiplex PCR rounds of slightly modified ARM-PCR that TCR beta libraries arose. TRBV1-TRBV30 forward and Cbeta reverse primers drove the first two approximately 10-cycle rounds. One entry per CDR3 protein, called by TCRdb with MiXCR from the multiplex PCR reads. The sample shows 84,000 or so distinct CDR3 sequences, 65% to 80% of them seen only once. The sequenced sample was liver tumor tissue from sampling region 1. As to subset: tumor region T1, superior pole. The receptors derive from a man aged 35 to 55 with primary liver carcinoma and hepatitis B virus infection.

The V gene is TRBV20-1, the J gene TRBJ1-6, with a possible D match to TRBD1 (6 bases). Germline CDR1 DFQATT, CDR2 SNEGSKA (reference sequence). This CDR3 contains 14 residues. Deletions cut 1 base from V and 6 bases from J, with 10 bases between. Here the CDR3 DNA reads TGCAGTGCTAGAGCCGGGGACACTAATTCACCCCTCCACTTT. Protein sequence: CSARAGDTNSPLHF.

The V call is TRBV28, the J call TRBJ2-7; 7 nucleotides match TRBD2. J was trimmed by 2 bases and V by 8 bases; bases with no gene match: 9. Germline V gives CDR1 MDHEN, CDR2 SYDVKM. The CDR3 covers 14 residues. The CDR3 DNA follows: TGTGCCAGCCTCGGGACTACCGCGACCTACGAGCAGTACTTC. Protein product: CASLGTTATYEQYF.

This clonotype appeared once. Since a much larger clone is just one base distant, this may be a read error. The chain combines TRBV5-4 with TRBJ1-6; D is unclear. The V end lost 1 base, the J end lost 0 bases, and 11 bases lay between the germline ends. The germline V gene encodes CDR1 SGHNT and CDR2 YYREEE (reference sequence). This CDR3 region has 17 residues. The CDR3 coding sequence is TGTGCCAGCAGCTTGAGGGCAGGCTTCTCCTATAATTCACCCCTCCACTTT. The encoded protein is CASSLRAGFSYNSPLHF.

As regards this clonotype: Being one base from a much bigger clone, this may be a read error. The V call is TRBV7-9, the J call TRBJ1-1, with D uncertain. V lost 4 bases and J 1 base, leaving 13 bases between the germline ends. The CDR3 extends over 15 amino acids. From germline, CDR1 is SEHNR and CDR2 FQNEAQ (reference sequence). The CDR3 sequence is CASSSPPGENTEAFF. CDR3 nucleotide sequence: TGTGCCAGCAGCTCCCCCCCAGGAGAGAACACTGAAGCTTTCTTT.

As for this clonotype: The final CDR3 position lacks the conserved phenylalanine or tryptophan, pointing to a likely read error. No DNA is shown, since the ends of the CDR3 on it are uncertain; the CDR3 is the one TCRdb lists. This chain uses TRBV10-3 with TRBJ2-7; the DNA was not used to check the table's D call, TRBD1. A total of 13 residues make up the CDR3, ends included. Germline V lookup: CDR1 ENHRY, CDR2 SYGVKD. Here the CDR3 reads CAIMMTESYERYY.

The rearrangement uses TRBV10-3 and TRBJ1-1; TRBD1 matches at 7 bases. The CDR3 covers 15 residues. CDR1 and CDR2 (germline): ENHRY, SYGVKD. V was pared by 8 bases and J by 2 bases, with 11 bases of the junction left unmatched. CDR3 coding DNA: TGTGCCATCGGTCAAGGGGGCGATCGAAACACTGAAGCTTTCTTT. Residues: CAIGQGGDRNTEAFF.

Of note for this clonotype: One end of the junction fails to match germline, which may point to a read error. The CDR3 DNA reads as TGTGCCAGCTCACTTAGCCAGGGACGCGAACAGCCCCAGCACTTT. This codes for CASSLSQGREQPQHF. The chain recombines TRBV18 with TRBJ1-5; D perhaps matches TRBD1 (5 bases). The CDR3 is 15 amino acids. Germline V lookup: CDR1 KGHSH, CDR2 LQKENI. Combining the CDR3 with reference TRBV18 and TRBJ1-5 gives the whole variable domain NAGVMQNPRHLVRRRGQEARLRCSPMKGHSHVYWYRQLPEEGLKFMVYLQKENIIDESGMPKERFSAEFPKEGPSILRIQQVVRGDSAAYFCASSLSQGREQPQHFGDGTRLSIL.

J is TRBJ2-1 and V is TRBV11-2; D ambiguous. V was pared by 2 bases and J by 8 bases, with 10 bases between. CDR1 is SGHAT, CDR2 FQNNGV, per germline. The CDR3 has 13 residues. The CDR3, as DNA: TGTGCCAGCAGCTTACTGAGGTACGATGAGCAGTTCTTC. Translating it yields CASSLLRYDEQFF.

Concerning this clonotype: Lacking the conserved final phenylalanine or tryptophan, this CDR3 likely reflects a read error. The chain recombines TRBV11-2 with TRBJ2-1, with TRBD2 identical over 7 bases. Germline V gives CDR1 SGHAT, CDR2 FQNNGV. CDR3 length equals 16 residues. With 8 bases clipped from V and 6 bases from J, the junction kept 16 bases outside the gene matches. CDR3 DNA: TGTGCCAGCGACTTTCGACTTGCGGGAGATTTCAATGAGCAGTTCCTC. It yields the protein CASDFRLAGDFNEQFL.

The J gene is TRBJ2-7, the V gene TRBV5-6, with 7 bases aligning to TRBD2. V was clipped by 1 base and J by 8 bases; unmatched bases: 9. The CDR3 extends over 14 amino acids. The V gene's germline CDR1 is SGHDT and CDR2 YYEEEE. As DNA, the CDR3 is TGTGCCAGCAGCTTGTACGGGACCGGGGGGAAGCAGTACTTC. Its translation is CASSLYGTGGKQYF.

Comment on this clonotype: This likely comes from a read error, as the CDR3 has no conserved phenylalanine or tryptophan at its end. Written as DNA, the CDR3 is TGCAACGTTGAGACGGTTGATCAGCCCCAGCATATT. Its protein is CNVETVDQPQHI. This chain connects TRBV29-1 to TRBJ1-5, with unresolved D. This CDR3 has 12 amino acids. Germline V lookup: CDR1 SQVTM, CDR2 ANQGSEA.

J is TRBJ1-5 and V is TRBV29-1; possibly TRBD1 for D (5 bases). The germline V and J ends were trimmed by 6 bases and 2 bases, with 17 bases remaining between them. Germline CDR1 SQVTM, CDR2 ANQGSEA. The CDR3 is 15 amino acids. CDR3 protein: CSVFSRDARNQPQHF. In nucleotides, the CDR3 is TGCAGCGTCTTCTCCCGGGACGCTCGCAATCAGCCCCAGCATTTT.

This clonotype was seen more than once but under ten times. The chain employs TRBV6-4 and TRBJ2-3; possible D gene TRBD2, 6 bases. The CDR3 loop spans 15 amino acids. Germline assignment: CDR1 MRHNA and CDR2 SNTAGT. V lost 4 bases and J lost 3, with 14 bases in between. This chain's CDR3 is CASSGTIGSTDTQYF. The CDR3 bases are TGTGCCAGCAGTGGGACTATCGGGAGTACAGATACGCAGTATTTT.